This entry lists 14 T cell receptor beta chains sequenced from one sample in a study of cytomegalovirus exposure and HLA in healthy donors. Both 60 Vbeta primers and 13 Jbeta primers went into the PCR. Libraries were prepared by immunoSEQ multiplex PCR; TCRdb keeps only in-frame clonotypes and omits some of them. Of 150,000 to 200,000 clones listed, around 83% are singletons. What was sequenced was PBMCs. The source is a male donor in good health and CMV-seropositive.

V and J are TRBV27 and TRBJ2-7; unclear D gene. The CDR3 spans 13 residues. Germline CDR1 is MNHEY and CDR2 is SMNVEV (reference sequence). Trimming stripped 5 bases from V and 3 bases from J, with 11 bases between. The CDR3 DNA reads TGTGCCAGCAGTCACAGTGATGTCTACGAGCAGTACTTC. Its protein is CASSHSDVYEQYF.

This clone was recorded only once. The sample carries other DNA sequences with the same CDR3. The chain recombines TRBV29-1 with TRBJ1-1; 7 bases are a match to TRBD1. The junction had 5 bases not matched to a gene; V was cut back by 5 bases and J by 2 bases. This CDR3 spans 13 amino acids. From germline, CDR1 is SQVTM and CDR2 ANQGSEA. DNA for the CDR3: TGCAGCGTTCGCGACAGGGTTAACACTGAAGCTTTCTTT. Protein sequence: CSVRDRVNTEAFF.

V and J are TRBV7-9 and TRBJ2-7; TRBD2 matches 10 bases. The CDR3 extends over 16 amino acids. V lost 2 bases, J lost 3 bases, and 7 bases stayed unmatched. CDR1 is SEHNR and CDR2 is FQNEAQ in the germline V gene (reference sequence). CDR3 in DNA: TGTGCCAGCAGCTTAATCCCTCTAGCGGGAGACTACGAGCAGTACTTC. Translating gives CASSLIPLAGDYEQYF.

The chain is built from TRBV6-6 and TRBJ1-1; D is undetermined. V was shortened by 5 bases and J by 10 bases, with 11 bases between the two germline ends. Germline V gene lookup returns CDR1 MNHNY and CDR2 SVGAGI (reference sequence). This CDR3 has 11 amino acids. The CDR3 sequence is CASSLAGAAFF. As DNA, the CDR3 is TGTGCCAGCAGTCTGGCGGGCGCAGCTTTCTTT.

The rearrangement uses TRBV18 and TRBJ1-4; 8 bases line up with TRBD1. This CDR3 has 15 residues. J gave up 7 bases and V 3 bases, and 7 bases lay outside the gene matches. Germline assignment: CDR1 KGHSH and CDR2 LQKENI. CDR3 bases: TGTGCCAGCTCACCTCGGACAGGGTGGGGTGAAAAACTGTTTTTT. It yields the protein CASSPRTGWGEKLFF.

The gene calls are TRBV7-9 and TRBJ2-3, with 10 bases fitting TRBD2. This CDR3 comprises 15 residues. Trimming cost V 2 bases and J 2 bases; bases outside gene matches: 1. Germline-derived CDR1 and CDR2 are SEHNR and FQNEAQ (reference sequence). In DNA, the CDR3 is TGTGCCAGCAGCTTACTAGCGGGAGTCACAGATACGCAGTATTTT. This gives the protein CASSLLAGVTDTQYF.

This chain links TRBV9 with TRBJ2-3; D ambiguous. V was clipped by 0 bases and J by 2 bases, with 10 bases between them. Germline CDR1 SGDLS, CDR2 YYNGEE. This CDR3 has 15 amino acids. The CDR3 sequence: CASSVARLNTDTQYF. The CDR3 DNA reads TGTGCCAGCAGCGTAGCTAGGCTGAACACAGATACGCAGTATTTT. The full variable domain, in which reference TRBV9 and TRBJ2-3 provide the parts outside the CDR3, is DSGVTQTPKHLITATGQRVTLRCSPRSGDLSVYWYQQSLDQGLQFLIQYYNGEERAKGNILERFSAQQFPDLHSELNLSSLELGDSALYFCASSVARLNTDTQYFGPGTRLTVL.

This sequence joins TRBV28 and TRBJ1-1, with D unclear. Germline CDR1 MDHEN, CDR2 SYDVKM. Deletions cut 5 bases from V and 0 bases from J, with 13 bases between. This CDR3 has 15 residues. Here the CDR3 reads CASSPSTRMNTEAFF. In DNA, the CDR3 is TGTGCCAGCAGTCCCTCGACACGGATGAACACTGAAGCTTTCTTT.

The J gene is TRBJ1-1, the V gene TRBV5-5, with D possibly being TRBD1 (5 bases). V lost 5 bases to trimming and J lost 4 bases, with 18 bases between them. This CDR3 is 15 amino acids long. Germline assignment: CDR1 SGHKS and CDR2 YYEKEE (reference sequence). The DNA for the CDR3 is TGTGCCAGCAGGAAAGCCAGGGATTTTGGCACTGAAGCTTTCTTT. The encoded protein is CASRKARDFGTEAFF. Filled out from reference TRBV5-5 and TRBJ1-1, the complete variable domain reads DAGVTQSPTHLIKTRGQQVTLRCSPISGHKSVSWYQQVLGQGPQFIFQYYEKEERGRGNFPDRFSARQFPNYSSELNVNALLLGDSALYLCASRKARDFGTEAFFGQGTRLTVV.

This clone has only a few counts. V is TRBV9 and J is TRBJ2-7; D possibly corresponds to TRBD1 (5 bases). V lost 0 bases and J lost 4, with 17 bases in between. Looked up from germline, CDR1 is SGDLS and CDR2 is YYNGEE. This CDR3 spans 16 amino acids. Here the CDR3 reads CASSVGRQGYGYEQYF. For the CDR3, the DNA is TGTGCCAGCAGCGTAGGACGGCAGGGCTACGGATACGAGCAGTACTTC.

This CDR3 reads CASSPPQFEKLFF. CDR3 coding DNA: TGTGCCAGCTCACCACCCCAGTTTGAAAAACTGTTTTTT. The chain couples TRBV18 to TRBJ1-4; D remains unclear. Trimming cost V 0 bases and J 7 bases, with 6 bases left between them. Germline V CDR1 and CDR2: KGHSH, LQKENI. The CDR3 is 13 residues long.

This chain connects TRBV18 to TRBJ1-3; 11 positions match TRBD1. The germline V gene has CDR1 KGHSH and CDR2 LQKENI. This CDR3 region has 16 residues. V lost 5 bases and J lost 0; bases outside the gene matches: 3. This chain's CDR3 is CASSTGTGGSGNTIYF. The CDR3 nucleotides read TGTGCCAGCTCAACCGGGACAGGGGGCTCTGGAAACACCATATATTTT.

This chain connects TRBV4-3 to TRBJ1-2; TRBD1 matches 7 bases. CDR1 and CDR2 (germline): LGHNA, YSLEER. V gave up 3 bases and J gave up 8 bases; unmatched junction bases: 12. The CDR3 spans 15 residues. CDR3 DNA: TGCGCCAGCAGCCATAACCGGGACAGTCAGATCGGCTACACCTTC. Protein sequence: CASSHNRDSQIGYTF.

The chain couples TRBV7-2 to TRBJ2-7, with 7 bases fitting TRBD1. The germline gives CDR1 SGHTA, CDR2 FQGNSA. The CDR3 runs to 14 residues. After removal of 5 bases from V and 7 bases from J, the junction contained 11 bases not matched to a gene. The CDR3 loop reads CASSRGDRAREQYF. The CDR3 DNA reads as TGTGCCAGCAGCCGCGGCGACAGGGCGAGGGAGCAGTACTTC.